Included here is one TCR beta chain sequence, with context. The antigen is not known. This sample was included in a study of graft-versus-host responses after intestinal transplantation. Study context: Every recipient had anti-thymocyte globulin induction and 2 to 4 years of tacrolimus plus steroids.

Trimming left V 0 bases short and J 2 bases short, with 13 bases between. Germline V lookup: CDR1 MDHEN, CDR2 SYDVKM. The CDR3 extends over 17 amino acids. Generated by immunoSEQ multiplex PCR, the TCRdb table keeps only in-frame clones and is missing some. Of 100,000 to 120,000 clones listed, around 95% are singletons. Study results and limitations: Within the allografts of patients who had graft-donor T cell macrochimerism, graft-versus-host to host-versus-graft clonal ratios were high. GvH clones were identified in recipient marrow, with some first appearing in ileum or blood.

This TCR was sampled from a human donor who received an intestinal transplant. The source material was unstimulated CD8+ T cells sorted from spleen or lymph node cells, sampled before intestinal transplant. The chain carries TRBV28 and TRBJ2-2, with D unclear. The CDR3 loop reads CASSLWMWNINTGELFF. The CDR3 region has the DNA TGTGCCAGCAGTTTATGGATGTGGAACATCAACACCGGGGAGCTGTTTTTT.